The clone carrying this T cell receptor (beta chain) was observed a handful of times. The data derive from a study of blood T cell repertoires in COVID-19. The V gene end was trimmed by 6 bases and the J gene end by 5 bases; junction bases not matched to a gene: 16. This CDR3 region has 17 residues. Per germline, CDR1 MNHEY and CDR2 SMNVEV (reference sequence). Here immunoSEQ multiplex PCR was the method, and the copy in TCRdb shows in-frame clones only, minus some. This table holds around 200,000 clones, roughly nine tenths found once. The chain joins TRBV27 to TRBJ2-7, with 10 nucleotides matching TRBD2. This clonotype was obtained from an older man with active or convalescent COVID-19. The sample was peripheral blood. CDR3 DNA sequence: TGTGCCAGCAGGCCCCGTCCCCTAGCGGGAGCTCCCAACGAGCAGTACTTC. Protein sequence: CASRPRPLAGAPNEQYF.